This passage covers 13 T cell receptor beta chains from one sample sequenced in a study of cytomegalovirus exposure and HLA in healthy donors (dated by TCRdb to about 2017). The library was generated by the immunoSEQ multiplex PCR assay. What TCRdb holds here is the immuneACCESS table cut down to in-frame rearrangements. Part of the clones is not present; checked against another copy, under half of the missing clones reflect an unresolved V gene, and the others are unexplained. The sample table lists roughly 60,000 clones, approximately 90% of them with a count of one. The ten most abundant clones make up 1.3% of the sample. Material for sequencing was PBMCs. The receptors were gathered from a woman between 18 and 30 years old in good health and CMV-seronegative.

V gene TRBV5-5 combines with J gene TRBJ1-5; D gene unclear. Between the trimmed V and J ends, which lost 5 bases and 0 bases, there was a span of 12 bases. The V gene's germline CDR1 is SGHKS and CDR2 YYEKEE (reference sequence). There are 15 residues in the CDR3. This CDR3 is CASRKETLSNQPQHF. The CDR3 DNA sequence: TGTGCCAGCAGGAAGGAGACCCTTAGCAATCAGCCCCAGCATTTT.

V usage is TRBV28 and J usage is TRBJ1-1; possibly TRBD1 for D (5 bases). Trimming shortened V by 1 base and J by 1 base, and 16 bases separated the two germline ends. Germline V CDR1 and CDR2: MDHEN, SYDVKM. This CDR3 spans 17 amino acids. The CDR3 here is CASSLSPGGSENTEAFF. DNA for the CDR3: TGTGCCAGCAGTTTATCACCGGGGGGATCGGAGAACACTGAAGCTTTCTTT.

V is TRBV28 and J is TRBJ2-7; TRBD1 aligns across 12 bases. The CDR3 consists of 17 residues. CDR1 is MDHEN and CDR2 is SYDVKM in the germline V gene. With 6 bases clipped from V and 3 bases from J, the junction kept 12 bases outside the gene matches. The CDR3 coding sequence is TGTGCCAGCAGCCCGACCGGGGACAGGGGGCGCGACTACGAGCAGTACTTC. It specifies CASSPTGDRGRDYEQYF.

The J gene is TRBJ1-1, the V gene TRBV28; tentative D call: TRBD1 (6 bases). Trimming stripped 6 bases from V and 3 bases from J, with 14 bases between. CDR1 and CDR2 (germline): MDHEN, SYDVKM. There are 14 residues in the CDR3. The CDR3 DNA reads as TGTGCCAGCAGCCTCGGACAGACCTACACTGAAGCTTTCTTT. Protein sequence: CASSLGQTYTEAFF.

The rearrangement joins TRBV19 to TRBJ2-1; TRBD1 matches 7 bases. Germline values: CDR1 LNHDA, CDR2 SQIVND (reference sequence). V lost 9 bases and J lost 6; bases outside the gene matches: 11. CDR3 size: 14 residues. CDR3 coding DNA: TGTGCCAGCCGAAAGGGGGCCCACCCCAATGAGCAGTTCTTC. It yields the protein CASRKGAHPNEQFF.

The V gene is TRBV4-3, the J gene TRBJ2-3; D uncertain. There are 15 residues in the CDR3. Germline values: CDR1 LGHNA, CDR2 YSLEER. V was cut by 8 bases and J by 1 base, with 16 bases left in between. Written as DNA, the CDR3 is TGCGCCAGCTCCAACCTCCACTCTGGCACAGATACGCAGTATTTT. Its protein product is CASSNLHSGTDTQYF.

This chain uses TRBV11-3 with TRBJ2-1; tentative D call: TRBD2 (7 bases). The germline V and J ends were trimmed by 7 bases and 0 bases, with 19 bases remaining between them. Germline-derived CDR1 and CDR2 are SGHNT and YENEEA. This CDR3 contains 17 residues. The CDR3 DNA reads TGTGCCAGCACGAGGGGGGGCGTGGAGGGCTCCTACAATGAGCAGTTCTTC. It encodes CASTRGGVEGSYNEQFF.

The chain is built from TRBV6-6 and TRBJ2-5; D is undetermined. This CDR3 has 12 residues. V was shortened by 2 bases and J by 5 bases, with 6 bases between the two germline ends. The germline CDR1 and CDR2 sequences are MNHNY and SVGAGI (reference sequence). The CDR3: CASSYAVETQYF. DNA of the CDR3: TGTGCCAGCAGTTACGCGGTGGAGACCCAGTACTTC.

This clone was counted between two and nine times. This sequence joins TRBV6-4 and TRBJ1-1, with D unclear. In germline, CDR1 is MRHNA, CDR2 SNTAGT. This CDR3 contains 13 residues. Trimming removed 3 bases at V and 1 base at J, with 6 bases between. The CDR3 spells CASSETGNTEAFF. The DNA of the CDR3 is TGTGCCAGCAGTGAGACGGGGAACACTGAAGCTTTCTTT.

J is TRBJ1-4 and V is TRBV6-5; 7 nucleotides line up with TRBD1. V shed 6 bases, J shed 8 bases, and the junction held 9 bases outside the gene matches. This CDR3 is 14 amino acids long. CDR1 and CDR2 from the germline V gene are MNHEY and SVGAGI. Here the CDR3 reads CASSLQGVGEKLFF. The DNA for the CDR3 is TGTGCCAGCAGCCTCCAGGGGGTGGGCGAAAAACTGTTTTTT.

The CDR3 reads CASSPQGAGNTIYF. The CDR3, as DNA: TGTGCCAGCTCTCCCCAGGGGGCAGGAAACACCATATATTTT. This sequence joins TRBV27 and TRBJ1-3; 8 bases line up with TRBD1. J lost 4 bases, V lost 8 bases, and 7 bases had no gene match. This CDR3 contains 14 residues. In germline, CDR1 is MNHEY, CDR2 SMNVEV (reference sequence).

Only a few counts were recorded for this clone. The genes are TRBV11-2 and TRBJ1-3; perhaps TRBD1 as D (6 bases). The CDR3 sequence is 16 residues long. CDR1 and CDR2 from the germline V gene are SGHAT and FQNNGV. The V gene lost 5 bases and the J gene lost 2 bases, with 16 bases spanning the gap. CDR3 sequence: CASSVIRGRTGNTIYF. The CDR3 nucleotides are TGTGCCAGCAGCGTAATCAGGGGCAGAACTGGAAACACCATATATTTT.

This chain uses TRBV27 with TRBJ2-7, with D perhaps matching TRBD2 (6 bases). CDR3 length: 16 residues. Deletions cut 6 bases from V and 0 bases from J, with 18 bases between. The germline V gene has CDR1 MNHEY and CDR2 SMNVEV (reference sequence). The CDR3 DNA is TGTGCCAGCAGCCGATTAGCGGTGACGTTCTCCTACGAGCAGTACTTC. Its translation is CASSRLAVTFSYEQYF.